This TCR beta chain was recorded in a study of T cell responses to AZD1222 COVID-19 vaccine (dated by TCRdb to about 2021). With respect to the entire study: A total of just over 230 trial participants underwent TCR sequencing, of whom roughly 210 had received two doses of AZD1222 and about 25 had received two doses of the MenACWY control vaccine. Trial participants were enrolled by age into 18-55, 56-69 and 70-plus year subgroups, with about 150, 28 and 57 TCR-sequenced participants respectively.

The CDR3 regions of human TCRbeta chains were subjected to immunosequencing. The authors processed their data as follows. TCRs in the repertoires were compared against a reference library of SARS-CoV-2-specific TCRs that had been generated with the MIRA antigen-specificity platform. Breadth meant the fraction of unique TCRs that were SARS-CoV-2-associated, whereas depth meant the fraction of total T cells that were SARS-CoV-2-associated. Each spike-specific TCR was assigned to its reactive spike region and to a CD4 or CD8 class using the MIRA data. Log10-transformed breadth and depth values were compared by one-way ANOVA with Sidak's multiple comparisons tests. This immuneACCESS table, as held by TCRdb, lists in-frame sequences with V and J called but not all clones. Of the missing ones, under half trace to an unresolved V gene in checked studies; the others have no known cause. V, J and clone size are those of that table, while D and trimming were read from the DNA. In this sample the table shows 100,000 to 150,000 clones, around 90% of which occur a single time. Of the sample, 3.5% to 4.5% is held by the ten largest clones.

The time point label, read with the paper, signifies: about 28 days (+/-7) after the second vaccine dose. This sample's treatment or condition label indicates: meningococcal conjugate vaccine given as trial control. Vaccinee samples were obtained from the UK trials COV001 and COV002, which included a single-blind randomized controlled phase 2/3 trial of AZD1222 (ChAdOx1 nCoV-19) in healthy adults. For TCRbeta chain sequencing, PBMC samples from trial participants were taken at day 0 and at day 28 after the second dose. A word on this clone: The clone's antigen remains unknown. Base qualities were left out, and no much larger clone turns up one base away.

The germline V gene yields SGHVS for CDR1 and FQNEAQ for CDR2. The germline ends are 8 bases apart after V is trimmed by 4 bases and J by 8 bases. The CDR3, from cysteine to phenylalanine, totals 11 residues. Only CDR3 DNA is held: 33 bases, read in frame from base 1. General findings and caveats noted by the study authors: Reportedly, close to half of the unique spike-specific TCRs recognized epitopes lying outside the regions that are mutated in the B.1.351 and B.1.1.7 variants. In the small 56-69-year group, the increase in depth fell short of significance, most likely because of low power. Participants were mostly white British and included more females than males, and it was suggested by the authors that clonal diversity may have been underestimated. After two AZD1222 doses, both the breadth and the depth of spike-specific TCRs were significantly higher than at day 0 and than in MenACWY recipients. Conclusions about previously exposed vaccinees are limited, since just a handful of AZD1222 recipients were seropositive for SARS-CoV-2 at baseline. No day 14 peak-response samples were available, so repertoires were characterized only after the peak T cell response. The vaccine-associated CD4 TCRs covered the entire spike protein, and the dominant responses fell in regions 160-218 and 743-854.

This receptor was identified in an adult who received the MenACWY meningococcal vaccine as a control. Sample: peripheral blood, taken 28 days after the second dose of the MenACWY control vaccine. The chain uses TRBV7-8 and TRBJ1-2, with no confident D gene call. At the DNA level, the sequence is TGTGCCAGCAGCTCATCTGAAGGCTACACCTTC. This translates into CASSSSEGYTF.